Listed below are T cell receptor beta chains from one sample, sequenced in a study of blood T cells in healthy people across ages. One entry per CDR3 protein, called by TCRdb with MiXCR from the 5' RACE reads. Here the sample spans about 1,800,000 distinct CDR3 sequences, roughly 27% being singletons. The specimen was blood. These receptors were taken from a woman aged 25 to 39 in good health. CDR3s include the opening cysteine and the closing phenylalanine or tryptophan. The D gene is left open where the match is weak. Clone size, where shown, is once, few, many, or a class for clones that have expanded.

V gene,clone size,J gene,D gene,CDR3 protein,CDR3 DNA
TRBV28,-,TRBJ2-3,-,CASSFHGGTDTQYF,TGTGCCAGCAGTTTCCACGGGGGAACAGATACGCAGTATTTT
TRBV6-6,-,TRBJ2-1,TRBD1,CASSYPDRDNEQFF,TGTGCCAGCAGTTACCCGGACAGGGACAATGAGCAGTTCTTC
TRBV27,many,TRBJ1-5,-,CASSRDGRNQPQHF,TGTGCCAGCAGTCGGGACGGACGCAATCAGCCCCAGCATTTT
TRBV30,-,TRBJ2-5,-,CAWSGGVRGLGEETQYF,TGTGCCTGGAGTGGGGGGGTTCGGGGCCTGGGAGAAGAGACCCAGTACTTC
TRBV7-9,-,TRBJ1-1,-,CASKEGNTEAFF,TGTGCCAGCAAGGAAGGGAACACTGAAGCTTTCTTT
TRBV27,-,TRBJ2-7,TRBD1,CASRGTGGYYEQYF,TGTGCCAGCAGGGGGACAGGGGGTTACTACGAGCAGTACTTC
TRBV9,-,TRBJ1-4,-,CASSVGVPEAKLFF,TGTGCCAGCAGCGTAGGCGTACCCGAGGCAAAACTGTTTTTT
TRBV20-1,few,TRBJ2-4,TRBD1,CSAPDRGRGIQYF,TGCAGTGCCCCGGACAGGGGTAGAGGCATTCAGTACTTC
TRBV4-2,-,TRBJ2-7,TRBD2,CASSQEERGGYEQYF,TGTGCCAGCAGCCAAGAGGAGCGGGGGGGATACGAGCAGTACTTC
TRBV15,-,TRBJ2-7,TRBD2,CATSRDFGLAGSSYGQYF,TGTGCCACCAGCAGAGATTTTGGACTAGCGGGAAGCTCCTACGGGCAGTACTTC
TRBV7-9,few,TRBJ1-5,-,CASSSAGTPDQPQHF,TGTGCCAGCAGCTCCGCCGGGACGCCAGATCAGCCCCAGCATTTT
TRBV20-1,many,TRBJ1-2,-,CSAREGGNYGYTF,TGCAGTGCTAGAGAAGGCGGTAACTATGGCTACACCTTC
TRBV2,-,TRBJ2-5,TRBD2,CASEPPGGYQETQYF,TGTGCCAGCGAGCCCCCCGGGGGGTACCAAGAGACCCAGTACTTC
TRBV6-1,few,TRBJ2-3,-,CASSKTDSDTQYF,TGTGCCAGCAGTAAGACAGATTCAGATACGCAGTATTTT
TRBV6-2/TRBV6-3,few,TRBJ2-1,-,CASSKRNEQFF,TGTGCCAGCAGTAAACGGAATGAGCAGTTCTTC
TRBV5-4,-,TRBJ1-3,TRBD1,CASSPGQGRNTIYF,TGTGCCAGCAGCCCCGGACAGGGGAGAAACACCATATATTTT
TRBV20-1,-,TRBJ1-5,-,CSARDVRSNQPQHF,TGCAGTGCTAGAGATGTGAGGAGCAATCAGCCCCAGCATTTT
TRBV20-1,-,TRBJ1-5,-,CSARDRAGNNQPQHF,TGCAGTGCTAGAGATCGGGCAGGGAACAATCAGCCCCAGCATTTT
TRBV29-1,-,TRBJ2-1,TRBD1,CSVPQWGQGADSEQFF,TGCAGCGTTCCCCAATGGGGACAGGGGGCGGACAGTGAGCAGTTCTTC
TRBV20-1,many,TRBJ2-7,-,CSARNQDILYEQYF,TGCAGTGCTAGAAACCAGGACATCCTCTACGAGCAGTACTTC
TRBV29-1,many,TRBJ2-7,TRBD1,CSVEGGTGIEQYF,TGCAGCGTTGAAGGGGGGACAGGGATCGAGCAGTACTTC
TRBV2,-,TRBJ2-7,-,CASSDGDVHEQYF,TGTGCCAGCAGTGATGGCGATGTACACGAGCAGTACTTC
TRBV12-3/TRBV12-4,few,TRBJ2-6,-,CASSSGGARSGANVLTF,TGTGCCAGCAGTTCAGGGGGGGCCCGTTCTGGGGCCAACGTCCTGACTTTC
TRBV7-2,many,TRBJ2-5,TRBD1,CASSETGTGLYETQYF,TGTGCCAGCAGCGAAACCGGGACAGGGTTGTACGAGACCCAGTACTTC
TRBV13,few,TRBJ1-1,-,CASSRTVETEAFF,TGTGCCAGCAGCCGCACGGTTGAGACTGAAGCTTTCTTT
TRBV7-9,many,TRBJ2-3,TRBD2,CASSFLKAGGADTQYF,TGTGCCAGCAGCTTCTTGAAAGCGGGGGGCGCAGATACGCAGTATTTT
TRBV7-2,many,TRBJ2-5,TRBD2,CASSETSGQETQYF,TGTGCCAGCAGCGAGACTAGCGGCCAAGAGACCCAGTACTTC
TRBV3-1,few,TRBJ1-1,-,CASSQESRSTEAFF,TGTGCCAGCAGCCAAGAATCCAGGAGCACTGAAGCTTTCTTT
TRBV6-2/TRBV6-3,many,TRBJ2-1,TRBD2,CASSRDYQNEQFF,TGTGCCAGCAGTCGGGACTACCAAAATGAGCAGTTCTTC
TRBV7-9,few,TRBJ2-7,-,CASSGGSTSYEQYF,TGTGCCAGCAGCGGTGGTAGCACCTCCTACGAGCAGTACTTC
TRBV5-1,few,TRBJ1-2,TRBD1,CASRPDRDGYTF,TGCGCCAGCAGGCCCGACAGGGATGGCTACACCTTC
TRBV20-1,-,TRBJ2-7,TRBD1,CSARDNRGNYEQYF,TGCAGTGCTAGAGACAACAGGGGGAATTACGAGCAGTACTTC
TRBV6-2/TRBV6-3,many,TRBJ2-1,TRBD1,CASSGTGNEQFF,TGTGCCAGCAGCGGGACAGGGAATGAGCAGTTCTTC
TRBV28,-,TRBJ1-1,-,CASPGEGEAFF,TGTGCCAGCCCCGGGGAGGGTGAAGCTTTCTTT
TRBV7-2,many,TRBJ2-7,TRBD2,CASSLQSGNSYEQYF,TGTGCCAGCAGCCTACAGAGCGGGAACTCCTACGAGCAGTACTTC
TRBV12-3/TRBV12-4,-,TRBJ1-2,TRBD1,CACSLRLTGVGGYTF,TGTGCCTGCAGTTTACGTTTAACAGGGGTTGGTGGCTACACCTTC
TRBV20-1,-,TRBJ2-7,TRBD2,CSASRPSGAYEQYF,TGCAGTGCTAGCCGCCCAAGCGGGGCCTACGAGCAGTACTTC
TRBV10-3,many,TRBJ1-2,TRBD1,CATQDGTDDGYTF,TGTGCCACCCAAGACGGGACAGATGATGGCTACACCTTC
TRBV3-1,-,TRBJ2-7,TRBD1,CASPTGENYEQYF,TGTGCCAGCCCAACAGGGGAAAATTACGAGCAGTACTTC
TRBV6-5,few,TRBJ1-1,-,CASSYRKLYNTEAFF,TGTGCCAGCAGCTACCGTAAATTATATAACACTGAAGCTTTCTTT
TRBV12-3/TRBV12-4,few,TRBJ2-4,-,CASRLTENYGQYF,TGTGCCAGCAGACTAACAGAGAACTACGGGCAGTACTTC
TRBV10-2,many,TRBJ2-1,TRBD2,CASISGRADLDEQFF,TGCGCCAGCATTAGCGGGAGGGCCGATCTCGATGAGCAGTTCTTC
TRBV6-1,-,TRBJ1-5,-,CASSRSRAPGRNQPQHF,TGTGCCAGCAGTAGAAGCCGGGCCCCAGGAAGGAATCAGCCCCAGCATTTT
TRBV20-1,few,TRBJ2-1,-,CSARPEARGADNEQFF,TGCAGTGCTAGACCGGAAGCGAGAGGCGCGGACAATGAGCAGTTCTTC
TRBV20-1,-,TRBJ2-3,TRBD2,CSAPPGLAGVGTQYF,TGCAGTGCTCCACCAGGGCTAGCGGGAGTTGGAACGCAGTATTTT
TRBV7-9,few,TRBJ2-7,-,CASSLDSRAYEQYF,TGTGCCAGCAGCTTAGACAGTCGGGCCTACGAGCAGTACTTC